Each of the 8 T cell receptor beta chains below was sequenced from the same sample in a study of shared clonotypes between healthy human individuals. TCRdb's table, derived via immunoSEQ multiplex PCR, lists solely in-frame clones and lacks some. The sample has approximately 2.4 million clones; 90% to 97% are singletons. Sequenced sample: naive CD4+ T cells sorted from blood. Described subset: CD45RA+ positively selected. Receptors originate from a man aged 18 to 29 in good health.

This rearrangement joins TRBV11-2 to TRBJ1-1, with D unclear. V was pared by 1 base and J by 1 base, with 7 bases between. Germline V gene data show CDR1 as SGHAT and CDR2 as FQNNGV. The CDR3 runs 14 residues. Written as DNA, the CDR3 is TGTGCCAGCAGCTTAGGGGCTTCGAACACTGAAGCTTTCTTT. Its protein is CASSLGASNTEAFF.

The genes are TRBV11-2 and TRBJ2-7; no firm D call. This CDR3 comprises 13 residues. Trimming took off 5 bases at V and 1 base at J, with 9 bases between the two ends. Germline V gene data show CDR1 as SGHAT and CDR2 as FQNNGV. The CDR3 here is CASSRPASYEQYF. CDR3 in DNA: TGTGCCAGCAGCCGTCCGGCGTCCTACGAGCAGTACTTC.

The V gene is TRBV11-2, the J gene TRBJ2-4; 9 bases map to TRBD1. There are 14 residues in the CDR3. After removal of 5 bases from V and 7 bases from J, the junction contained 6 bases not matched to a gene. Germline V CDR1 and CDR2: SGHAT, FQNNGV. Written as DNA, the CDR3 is TGTGCCAGCAGCATGATTGACAGGGGGAACATTCAGTACTTC. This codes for CASSMIDRGNIQYF.

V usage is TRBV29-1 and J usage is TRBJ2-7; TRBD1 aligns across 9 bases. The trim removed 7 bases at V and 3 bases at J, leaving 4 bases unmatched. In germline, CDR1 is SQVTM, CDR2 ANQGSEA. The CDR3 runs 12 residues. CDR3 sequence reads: CSGKDRGYEQYF. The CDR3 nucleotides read TGCAGCGGTAAGGACAGGGGCTACGAGCAGTACTTC.

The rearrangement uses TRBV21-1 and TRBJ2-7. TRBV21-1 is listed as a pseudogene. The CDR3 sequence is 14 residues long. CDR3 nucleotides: TGTGCCAGCAGCTCCCAGGGACCTCGCGAAGAGCAGTACTTC. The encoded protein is CASSSQGPREEQYF.

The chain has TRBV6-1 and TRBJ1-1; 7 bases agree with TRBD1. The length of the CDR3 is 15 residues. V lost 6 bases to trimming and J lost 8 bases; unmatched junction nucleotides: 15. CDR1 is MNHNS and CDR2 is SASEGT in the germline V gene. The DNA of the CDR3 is TGTGCCAGCAGCTTCACAAACAGGGGCAATGGAGAAGCTTTCTTT. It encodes CASSFTNRGNGEAFF.

The CDR3 DNA reads TGTGCCTGGAGGCCGGGACTAGTCGGCGGGGAGCTGTTTTTT. It encodes CAWRPGLVGGELFF. The rearrangement links TRBV30 to TRBJ2-2, with TRBD2 matching over 8 bases. Trimming cost V 3 bases and J 7 bases; bases outside gene matches: 7. This CDR3 is 14 amino acids long. The germline V gene encodes CDR1 GTSNPN and CDR2 SVGIG (reference sequence).

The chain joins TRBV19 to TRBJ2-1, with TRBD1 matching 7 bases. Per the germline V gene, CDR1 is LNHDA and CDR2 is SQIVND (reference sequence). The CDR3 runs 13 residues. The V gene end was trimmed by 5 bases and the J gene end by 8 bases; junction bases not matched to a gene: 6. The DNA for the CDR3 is TGTGCCAGTAGTCCCTTGGGACAGTATGAGCAGTTCTTC. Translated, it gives CASSPLGQYEQFF. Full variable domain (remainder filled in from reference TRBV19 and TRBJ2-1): DGGITQSPKYLFRKEGQNVTLSCEQNLNHDAMYWYRQDPGQGLRLIYYSQIVNDFQKGDIAEGYSVSREKKESFPLTVTSAQKNPTAFYLCASSPLGQYEQFFGPGTRLTVL.